The TCR beta chain described here comes from a study of blood T cell repertoires in COVID-19. On the study more broadly: From the United States, Italy and Spain came samples of acute and convalescent COVID-19. PBMCs, B-cell-depleted T cells, or T cells were the source of the cDNA or gDNA that made up the material.

Germline-derived CDR1 and CDR2 are SNHLY and FYNNEI. Trimming took off 4 bases at V and 6 bases at J, with 12 bases between the two ends. This CDR3 has 14 residues. Study processing details: From reference gene primer amplification, estimates of nucleated cell counts were derived. Some clones are missing from TCRdb's copy, which holds only in-frame ones; the method was immunoSEQ multiplex PCR. V and J calls and clone size are given by that table; D and trimming were obtained from the DNA. The sample lists 130,000 to 150,000 clones, about nine tenths occurring once. The source material was peripheral blood. This receptor was taken from a human donor in a cohort sampled during active COVID-19. The chain couples TRBV2 to TRBJ2-2; D possibly corresponds to TRBD2 (5 bases). CDR3 bases: TGTGCCAGCAGTGGTGGGAGAACGGCCGGGGAGCTGTTTTTT. Translated, it gives CASSGGRTAGELFF.